What follows describes a single T cell receptor (beta chain). Its antigen is currently not known. These data are taken from a study of cytomegalovirus exposure and HLA in healthy donors (dated by TCRdb to about 2017). Some background on the complete study: In an earlier analysis of under 600 of the donors, 276 Gb of sequence data and approximately 120 million unique TCR beta sequences from 180 million or so T cells were reported. Roughly 300 gigabases of sequencing data and tens of millions of unique TCR sequences were included in an early release covering 550 to 650 HLA-typed donors. The genetic ancestry cluster associated with self-reported Caucasian donors included about four fifths of the 398 genotyped donors. The aim of the study was to test whether cataloging public T cell receptors could identify signatures of past pathogen exposure. The T cell repertoires of about 700 subjects were profiled by immunosequencing and related to cytomegalovirus serostatus. In addition to the first cohort of roughly 670 subjects, a separate validation cohort of around 110 different subjects was used. To predict cytomegalovirus infection status, the study combined high-throughput TCR immunosequencing, statistical association of individual TCRs with disease status, and machine learning. To study patterns of TCR occurrence, a later analysis re-analyzed previously published TCR beta repertoires from 650 to 750 donors and added high-resolution HLA genotyping. The later analysis used no new phenotypic data to find candidate immune exposures, relying instead on TCR beta sequences and their occurrence across donors. In an earlier analysis of roughly 540 of the donors, high-throughput TCR beta sequencing was used to judge whether each TCR beta V gene segment behaved as functional or pseudogenic. Alongside the repertoire data, information on donor age, sex, ethnicity and CMV serostatus was compiled. Genome-wide SNP genotypes for about three fifths of the 666 donors were used in a later genetic analysis, which treated that subset as a discovery cohort. Every discovery cohort repertoire had been produced on one sequencing platform. HLA typing included class I and class II loci at four-digit resolution. Typing coverage varied by locus: roughly 620-640 donors for A, B, C, DRB1 and DQB1; 522 for DQA1; approximately 610 for DPA1; 450 to 480 for DPB1. Because of strong linkage in the cohort, four or five DR-DQ haplotypes were treated as single units for association and clustering. Among about 390 genotyped donors of the cohort, an average of approximately 250,000 unique TCR beta nucleotide sequences were sequenced per donor, around 20% of them non-productive. Study-wide conclusions, independent of this receptor: In a later analysis, several top co-occurrence clusters were reported to appear linked to parvovirus B19, influenza, CMV and Epstein-Barr virus. A further reported finding was that TCR beta sequences accurately predicted the HLA-A and HLA-B alleles for most subjects in the first cohort. Presence/absence analyses assumed roughly uniform sequencing depth across donors, an assumption that may not hold. V-gene and J-gene trimming of TCR beta chains was associated with a missense DCLRE1C variant in a later genetic analysis, and the association was replicated in an independent cohort. A group of highly shared sequence variants was considered likely to be a technical artifact of the sequencing pipeline. The only immune exposure information available for the cohort was CMV serostatus. The study listed 150 to 200 TCR beta chains as associated with cytomegalovirus. When HLA alleles, especially DR and DQ, strongly co-occurred, TCR associations were difficult to assign to individual alleles. Compared with equally common non-associated chains, HLA-associated TCR beta chains in a later analysis were more clonally expanded and had lower generation probabilities. An earlier analysis of some 590 of the donors showed that most TCR beta V segments appeared in productive rearrangements either about 90% or about 30% of the time, which broadly matched IMGT annotations. Some IMGT-functional V segments, including TRBV6-2 and TRBV6-3, could not be distinguished by the 87-base-pair reads and were therefore excluded. Most CMV-associated TCR beta chains appeared to be HLA-restricted in a later analysis, and the HLA associations seemed to be driven largely by CMV exposure. In vitro tests confirmed that a few of the cytomegalovirus-associated TCR beta chains recognize cytomegalovirus antigens. In a later analysis, TCR association rates were found to vary across HLA loci, with the most associated TCRs seen for DRB1 alleles and the fewest for HLA-C alleles. Correlated functional status among segregating V segments might reflect linkage disequilibrium, but an unknown experimental factor could not be ruled out. Because counts were too low, roughly 16 rarely observed V segments, including chromosome 9 orphons, were left out of the earlier analysis of 500 to 650 of the donors. Because HLA typing was missing for some donors at each locus, association tests included only the typed subset. In a later genetic analysis, fewer N-insertions in productive TCRs were reported among donors in an Asian-associated ancestry cluster than the roughly 700-donor mean. The authors suggested that the approach could potentially be generalized to other disease states and immunological phenotypes. Specific HLA alleles were associated with roughly 16,000 TCR beta sequences at a false discovery rate of 0.05 in a later analysis. In this cohort, only TCR beta chains were sequenced, and detectable features were limited by the absence of alpha or paired-chain data. While some public TCRs were present in many individuals, most TCR sequences turned up only very rarely across donors. The classifier was reported to diagnose cytomegalovirus status with high specificity and sensitivity in both the original and validation cohorts.

Taken from the germline V gene, the CDR1 and CDR2 loops are SGDLS and YYNGEE. The CDR3 starts with the cysteine, ends with the phenylalanine, and has 13 residues. Just CDR3 DNA is preserved here, 39 bases in frame from base 1. At the junction V is shortened by 5 bases and J by 5 bases; bases outside the gene matches: 1. The cohort consisted of 666 healthy bone marrow donors. At the time of sampling, all cohort members were nominally healthy, though unrecorded immune exposures were likely present. The donor was CMV seropositive and was included in the group of 300 or so seropositive cohort members. Each donor provided a peripheral blood sample, and peripheral blood mononuclear cells were used for TCR beta sequencing. The Qiagen DNeasy Blood Extraction Kit was used to extract genomic DNA from the blood cell samples. The receptor library was made with the immunoSEQ multiplex PCR assay. For the multiplex PCR, a mixture combining 60 forward primers for TCR Vbeta segments and 13 reverse primers for TCR Jbeta segments was used. The CDR3 region of rearranged TCR beta genes was amplified from genomic DNA with a multiplex PCR assay. On the Illumina HiSeq System, the amplified TCR beta libraries were sequenced as 87-base-pair reads. The authors processed their data as follows. A later analysis tallied tens of millions of unique TCR beta chains across the approximately 670 repertoires, and about 12 million of those chains were shared by two or more donors. Raw reads were error-corrected and collapsed into unique sequences with a nearest-neighbor algorithm that merged closely related sequences to remove PCR and sequencing errors. Alignment of CDR3 sequences to IMGT reference sequences was used to assign V, D and J gene segments. For a sequence to be retained, a match of at least six nucleotides to both a V gene segment and a J gene segment was required. Rearrangements were called productive when the CDR3 lacked stop codons and stayed in frame with V and J; all others were non-productive. CDR3 was defined according to IMGT convention as the region running from the second conserved V-encoded cysteine to the conserved J-encoded phenylalanine. In an earlier analysis of roughly 580 of the donors, sequences lacking an unambiguous match to a single V gene segment were excluded. In an earlier analysis of 500 to 750 of the donors, V segments were called functional above 56.7% productive rearrangements and were called segregating when the between-donor standard deviation exceeded 5%. A statistical classification framework was built for diagnosing cytomegalovirus status from the catalog of TCR beta chain sequences. In a later analysis, V and J genes were assigned by comparing TCR nucleotide sequences against IMGT/GENE-DB human TR gene sequences. A later analysis assigned CDR3 sequences and most-parsimonious VDJ recombination scenarios with the TCRdist pipeline. In a later analysis, each TCR beta chain was defined by its CDR3 amino acid sequence together with its V-gene family, and reads without a unique V-gene family were excluded. In a later analysis, 500 to 650 highly shared, low-generation-probability nucleotide sequences were removed to address suspected cross-contamination and a sequencing artifact. For each public chain, a later analysis derived a clonal expansion index from normalized ranks of inferred template counts within each repertoire. A later analysis computed generation probabilities with a VDJ recombination model fitted to out-of-frame rearrangements, and checked the results against IGoR. In a later analysis, hypergeometric tests were used to score TCR-TCR, TCR-HLA and TCR-CMV co-occurrence, with a repertoire-size bias correction applied to TCR pairs. In a later analysis, false discovery rates were estimated by permuting HLA or CMV assignments 20 times. A later analysis grouped co-occurring TCRs with DBSCAN, adding TCRdist sequence similarity when clustering within HLA-allele-positive subsets. Co-occurrence clustering excluded repertoires with fewer than 30,000 or more than 120,000 public chains, plus five with anomalous nucleotide sharing. TCRdb's version of the immuneACCESS table is confined to in-frame rearrangements and falls short of the full clone set. An unresolved V gene accounts for under half of the shortfall where checked; the remainder is of unknown origin. V and J calls plus clone size are reproduced from that table; the DNA served to infer D and trimming. This specimen's table enumerates roughly 80,000 clones. The ten top clones hold roughly an eighth of the sample.

Recombination linked TRBV9 to TRBJ2-7; TRBD2 lines up with 13 middle nucleotides. The source is a man between 45 and 60 years old in good health and CMV-seropositive. The sequenced material came from PBMCs. At the DNA level, the sequence is TGTGCCAGCAGTGGACTAGCGGGAGACGAGCAGTACTTC. Protein translation: CASSGLAGDEQYF.